The 22 T cell receptor beta chains below were found in one sample sequenced in a study of metastatic and nonmetastatic thyroid tumors. Not a single patient had been given any form of treatment at any point before undergoing thyroid surgery. TCRdb used MiXCR to call clones anew from the PCR reads. The table lists around 30,000 clones, roughly 4.2% of them singletons. Sequencing was carried out using blood. The receptors here all came from a female donor with papillary thyroid cancer or a benign thyroid nodule (not recorded which). Some clones in this sample may be carry-over from other donors' samples.

This clone was seen at least ten times. The chain joins TRBV4-2 to TRBJ2-7, with unresolved D. Trimming removed 5 bases from V and 3 bases from J, with 11 bases in between. CDR1 is LGHNA and CDR2 is YNFKEQ in the germline V gene. This CDR3 is built from 13 residues. The CDR3 DNA reads TGTGCCAGCAGCTTCCAGGACGGCTACGAGCAGTACTTC. This sequence encodes CASSFQDGYEQYF.

This clone was found a few times. The rearrangement uses TRBV28 and TRBJ1-3; D may be TRBD1 (6 bases). The CDR3 extends over 15 amino acids. V was cut by 10 bases and J by 0 bases, with 16 bases left in between. Germline CDR1 reads MDHEN; CDR2 reads SYDVKM. The CDR3 coding sequence is TGTGCCACCTTAGGGTCGGGACACTCTGGAAACACCATATATTTT. Its protein is CATLGSGHSGNTIYF.

This clone turned up a few times. The J gene is TRBJ2-2, the V gene TRBV27; D perhaps matches TRBD1 (6 bases). The V end was cut by 5 bases, the J end by 4 bases, with 11 bases between. The CDR3 extends over 14 amino acids. Germline V gene sequence: CDR1 MNHEY, CDR2 SMNVEV (reference sequence). The CDR3 region is CASSPGQITGELFF. The CDR3 bases are TGTGCCAGCAGTCCCGGACAGATCACCGGGGAGCTGTTTTTT.

Many counts were recorded for this clone. The chain employs TRBV5-5 and TRBJ2-2; D is uncertain. Germline lookup yields CDR1 SGHKS and CDR2 YYEKEE (reference sequence). CDR3 length: 14 residues. With 1 base removed from V and 2 bases from J, the gap between germline ends came to 6 bases. CDR3 region: CASSLLVNTGELFF. The CDR3 bases are TGTGCCAGCAGCTTGTTAGTCAACACCGGGGAGCTGTTTTTT.

This chain connects TRBV24-1 to TRBJ1-2, with a tentative D call TRBD1 (5 bases). Trimming cost V 0 bases and J 1 base, with 8 bases left between them. Germline assignment: CDR1 KGHDR and CDR2 SFDVKD. The CDR3 is 15 amino acids. Written as DNA, the CDR3 is TGTGCCACCAGTGATTTGGGGGCGATTAACTATGGCTACACCTTC. This sequence encodes CATSDLGAINYGYTF.

This clone appeared a few times. Its ends do not fully match the called genes, so a read error is possible. V is TRBV12-3 or TRBV12-4 and J is TRBJ2-6; TRBD1 agrees at 10 bases. The CDR3 consists of 18 residues. CDR3 region: CASSLRTGGSSGDNALTF. The CDR3 DNA sequence: TGTGCCAGCAGCCTTCGGACAGGGGGGAGCTCTGGGGACAACGCCCTGACTTTC.

In its sample, this clone ranks as medium-sized. This sequence joins TRBV28 and TRBJ2-3; 9 bases are shared with TRBD1. The CDR3 consists of 15 residues. J lost 3 bases, V lost 6 bases, and 7 bases had no gene match. Looked up from germline, CDR1 is MDHEN and CDR2 is SYDVKM. The CDR3 DNA is TGTGCCAGCAGCTCTCCGGGACAGGGAACAGATACGCAGTATTTT. Its translation: CASSSPGQGTDTQYF.

This clone is medium-sized. This rearrangement joins TRBV6-5 to TRBJ2-1; D may be TRBD1 (6 bases). CDR3 length: 12 amino acids. Trimming removed 0 bases from V and 10 bases from J, with 7 bases in between. Germline V gene data show CDR1 as MNHEY and CDR2 as SVGAGI. This chain's CDR3 is CASSYSQGEQFF. CDR3 bases: TGTGCCAGCAGTTACTCACAGGGCGAGCAGTTCTTC.

A note on this clone: Germline is not matched at one junction end, which may reflect a read error. The same CDR3 can be traced to other DNA sequences in this sample. CDR3 nucleotide sequence: TGTGCCAGCAGCTTTACCAGGTCGGGCGAACAGTACTTT. It codes for CASSFTRSGEQYF. The gene calls are TRBV7-9 and TRBJ2-7; D remains ambiguous. Germline V lookup: CDR1 SEHNR, CDR2 FQNEAQ (reference sequence). This CDR3 has 13 amino acids.

The CDR3 loop is CASSARTGFGLAFF. In DNA form, the CDR3 reads TGTGCCAGCAGCGCACGGACAGGGTTCGGTTTGGCTTTCTTT. The chain carries TRBV2 and TRBJ1-1; 8 bases line up with TRBD1. J was trimmed by 11 bases and V by 6 bases; bases with no gene match: 14. The V gene's germline CDR1 is SNHLY and CDR2 FYNNEI. The length of the CDR3 is 14 residues.

The CDR3 DNA sequence: TGTGCCAGCAGCCGGTACACCTCCTACGAGCAGTACTTC. Its translation: CASSRYTSYEQYF. This chain joins TRBV25-1 and TRBJ2-7, with D unclear. CDR3 length: 13 residues. Trimming took off 6 bases at V and 0 bases at J, with 9 bases between the two ends. Germline V gene lookup returns CDR1 MGHDK and CDR2 SYGVNS.

This clone appeared a few times. The gene calls are TRBV6-1 and TRBJ1-6; D possibly corresponds to TRBD1 (5 bases). Trimming took off 1 base at V and 6 bases at J, with 10 bases between the two ends. Germline V gene lookup returns CDR1 MNHNS and CDR2 SASEGT. The CDR3 loop spans 15 amino acids. CDR3 bases: TGTGCCAGCAGTGAAGGCCAGGGTACTAATTCACCCCTCCACTTT. Its translation is CASSEGQGTNSPLHF.

The chain has TRBV27 and TRBJ2-7; TRBD2 agrees at 8 bases. The CDR3 loop spans 14 amino acids. With V trimmed by 2 bases and J by 3 bases, 3 bases remained unmatched. Looked up from germline, CDR1 is MNHEY and CDR2 is SMNVEV (reference sequence). The CDR3 is CASSLRGGIYEQYF. CDR3 nucleotide sequence: TGTGCCAGCAGTTTACGGGGGGGTATCTACGAGCAGTACTTC.

The J gene is TRBJ2-1, the V gene TRBV3-1; a weak D match, TRBD1 (6 bases). Trimming pared 2 bases from V and 10 bases from J, leaving 6 bases between. The CDR3 consists of 11 residues. Germline CDR1 and CDR2: LGHDT and YNNKEL (reference sequence). CDR3 in DNA: TGTGCCAGCAGCCAACAGGGGGAGCAGTTCTTC. Protein: CASSQQGEQFF.

This clone came up many times. The chain has TRBV7-6 and TRBJ2-3, with unresolved D. The germline CDR1 and CDR2 sequences are SGHVS and FNYEAQ. V lost 3 bases and J lost 3, with 1 base in between. CDR3 length: 11 amino acids. CDR3 bases: TGTGCCAGCAGCTTGACAGATACGCAGTATTTT. It is translated as CASSLTDTQYF.

V gene TRBV6-1 combines with J gene TRBJ2-3, with a tentative D call TRBD1 (6 bases). Germline V gene lookup returns CDR1 MNHNS and CDR2 SASEGT. Between the trimmed V and J ends, which lost 5 bases and 0 bases, there was a span of 15 bases. This CDR3 spans 16 amino acids. CDR3: CASSPARTESTDTQYF. CDR3 DNA: TGTGCCAGCAGTCCAGCTCGGACAGAGAGCACAGATACGCAGTATTTT.

This clone is labeled as medium-sized. J is TRBJ1-2 and V is TRBV6-1; 10 bases are a match to TRBD1. Germline trimming cut 10 bases from V and 2 bases from J; bases unmatched to any gene: 7. Per the germline V gene, CDR1 is MNHNS and CDR2 is SASEGT. The CDR3 runs to 14 residues. CDR3 nucleotides: TGTGCCATACGACAGGGGGCAATAAACTATGGCTACACCTTC. Its translation: CAIRQGAINYGYTF.

This clone has only a few counts. V and J are TRBV12-3 or TRBV12-4 and TRBJ2-5; D might be TRBD1 or TRBD2, each matching 5 bases. V dropped 7 bases and J dropped 9 bases, with 21 bases sitting between them. This CDR3 spans 14 amino acids. Here the CDR3 reads CASTYDQGEGAQYF. The CDR3 DNA sequence: TGTGCCAGCACCTATGACCAGGGAGAAGGGGCCCAGTACTTC.

This rearrangement joins TRBV24-1 to TRBJ1-4, with D maybe TRBD1 (6 bases). The length of the CDR3 is 14 residues. V was trimmed by 3 bases and J by 4 bases, leaving 8 bases between them. From germline, CDR1 is KGHDR and CDR2 SFDVKD. DNA for the CDR3: TGTGCCACCAGTGATACAGGGAATAATGAAAAACTGTTTTTT. Residues: CATSDTGNNEKLFF.

This clone has more than one count but fewer than ten. The chain links TRBV11-2 to TRBJ2-1; tentatively, D is TRBD1 or TRBD2 (5 bases each). CDR1 SGHAT and CDR2 FQNNGV come from the germline V gene. The CDR3 length is 16 residues. V was trimmed by 2 bases and J by 7 bases, leaving 18 bases between them. The CDR3: CASSLRLGDRLNEQFF. Here the CDR3 DNA reads TGTGCCAGCAGCTTACGTCTCGGGGACCGATTGAATGAGCAGTTCTTC.

There are a few counts of this clone. The CDR3 DNA reads TGTGCCAGCAGTGACTCTGGGGCCAACGTCCTGACTTTC. Amino acids: CASSDSGANVLTF. The V call is TRBV6-4, the J call TRBJ2-6; no reliable D call. Germline V gene data show CDR1 as MRHNA and CDR2 as SNTAGT. V was trimmed by 0 bases and J by 3 bases, leaving 0 bases between them. The CDR3 is 13 amino acids.

This clone came up many times. V and J are TRBV20-1 and TRBJ2-1; the match to TRBD2 covers 9 bases. The V segment lost 6 bases and the J segment 9 bases; nucleotides outside the gene matches: 15. The CDR3 sequence is 15 residues long. Germline CDR1 reads DFQATT; CDR2 reads SNEGSKA (reference sequence). DNA for the CDR3: TGCAGTGCCACCACAACGGGACTAGCACCGAGTGAGCAGTTCTTC. It codes for CSATTTGLAPSEQFF.